This T cell receptor beta chain appears in the sequencing data of a study of T cell repertoires in cytomegalovirus infection (dated by TCRdb to the late 2010s). Broadly, across the study: Peptide stimulations targeted recently identified HLA-C-restricted CMV epitopes, whose presentation resists viral immunomodulation, together with well-studied HLA-B-restricted epitopes. The HLA type of each donor mattered for the analysis, because public TCR beta signatures pointed to carriage of CMV infection along with the matching HLA type.

The cysteine opens and the phenylalanine closes a CDR3 of 15 amino acids. Just the 45-base CDR3 DNA is kept, in frame starting at base 1. The germline V gene (reference sequence) sets CDR1 to LNHNV and CDR2 to YYDKDF. At the junction V is shortened by 5 bases and J by 4 bases, with 15 bases in between. The sequencer listed for this sample is Illumina HiSeq 1500. TCRdb reprocessing: public reads trimmed at Q25 with fastp, clones called with MiXCR, in-frame beta chains kept. Entries are consolidated by CDR3 protein sequence, retaining the most common genes and DNA. Counted in this sample were 700,000 to 950,000 distinct CDR3 sequences; less than 35% of them appeared once. The ten largest clonotypes hold over 10% of the sample. The sample's treatment or condition, from its label and the paper: in vitro stimulation with specific CMV peptide epitopes to enrich CMV-specific T cells. The full study reports these points: In both this cohort and an independent cohort of 352 donors, the cumulative frequency of public TCR beta family members distinguished carriers of CMV infection plus the relevant HLA type. The ex vivo response was dominated by HLA-C-restricted CMV-specific TCR beta clonotypes, and the single most frequent clonotype in two of eight donors was supplied by these HLA-C-restricted clonotypes.

This clonotype was picked up a small number of times. Its recognized antigen is unknown. Per-base quality was not reported, and no clone a single base away is much larger than it. The source was cultured CD8+ T cells from PBMCs, collected from culture after CMV antigen stimulation. The chain employs TRBV15 and TRBJ2-1; a weak D assignment points to TRBD1 (6 bases agree). This receptor was identified in a human donor in good health (CMV status not recorded). Some clones in this sample may be carry-over from other donors' samples. In nucleotides, the sequence is TGTGCCACCAGCGAACAGGGTACGTCTTACAATGAGCAGTTCTTC. Translated, this is CATSEQGTSYNEQFF.